The 27 T cell receptor beta chains below were found in one sample sequenced in a study of T cell responses to AZD1222 COVID-19 vaccine. Clones were read by immunoSEQ multiplex PCR, and TCRdb kept only the in-frame ones, dropping some. The table includes fewer than 150,000 clones, 85% to 95% detected once. The specimen was peripheral blood, collected 28 days after the second AZD1222 dose. All receptors derive from an adult who received the AZD1222 COVID-19 vaccine.

The V and J genes are TRBV28 and TRBJ2-1, with 13 positions matching TRBD2. Trimming cost V 3 bases and J 7 bases; bases outside gene matches: 18. The CDR3 spans 20 residues. Per the germline V gene, CDR1 is MDHEN and CDR2 is SYDVKM. Here the CDR3 DNA reads TGTGCCAGCAGTTTCTACACGGGACTAGCGGGGCGATATGGGCAGAATGAGCAGTTCTTC. Its protein is CASSFYTGLAGRYGQNEQFF.

The chain uses TRBV5-4 and TRBJ2-3; 8 bases are shared with TRBD2. CDR3 length: 16 amino acids. With V trimmed by 9 bases and J by 1 base, 13 bases remained unmatched. Germline V gene lookup returns CDR1 SGHNT and CDR2 YYREEE (reference sequence). Written as DNA, the CDR3 is TGTGCCACCAACCCCTCGGGTAGCGGGGGCACAGATACGCAGTATTTT. Its protein is CATNPSGSGGTDTQYF.

The chain carries TRBV19 and TRBJ1-1; no clear D gene. This CDR3 is built from 13 residues. CDR1 and CDR2 from the germline V gene are LNHDA and SQIVND (reference sequence). V was trimmed by 7 bases and J by 1 base, leaving 10 bases between them. The CDR3 DNA reads TGTGCCAGTACCCTAGGGCCGAACACTGAAGCTTTCTTT. Amino acids: CASTLGPNTEAFF.

This chain uses TRBV7-9 with TRBJ1-1; no reliable D call. Germline loops: CDR1 SEHNR, CDR2 FQNEAQ (reference sequence). The CDR3 contains 11 residues. V dropped 4 bases and J dropped 7 bases, with 7 bases sitting between them. CDR3 nucleotides: TGTGCCAGCAGCTCCGAGGATGAAGCTTTCTTT. Protein product: CASSSEDEAFF.

In this sample, this clone turned up once. The V call is TRBV5-4, the J call TRBJ2-3; 8 bases agree with TRBD2. The CDR3 loop spans 17 amino acids. Germline CDR1 reads SGHNT; CDR2 reads YYREEE (reference sequence). After removal of 0 bases from V and 0 bases from J, the junction contained 6 bases not matched to a gene. The DNA of the CDR3 is TGTGCCAGCAGCTTGGTACTAGCGGTACCTAGCACAGATACGCAGTATTTT. Translating it yields CASSLVLAVPSTDTQYF.

The rearrangement joins TRBV7-3 to TRBJ1-6; D not resolved. Germline V lookup: CDR1 SGHTA, CDR2 FQGTGA. With 3 bases removed from V and 11 bases from J, the gap between germline ends came to 11 bases. CDR3 length equals 13 residues. CDR3 amino acids: CASSLGGLAPLHF. The CDR3 bases are TGTGCCAGCAGCTTGGGCGGGTTGGCACCCCTCCACTTT.

The rearrangement uses TRBV11-2 and TRBJ2-7; D is unclear. Germline assignment: CDR1 SGHAT and CDR2 FQNNGV. Trimming shortened V by 0 bases and J by 5 bases, and 17 bases separated the two germline ends. This CDR3 has 16 amino acids. CDR3 DNA sequence: TGTGCCAGCAGCTTAGAATATGCCTCAAGCGCCCACGAGCAGTACTTC. This encodes CASSLEYASSAHEQYF. Drawing the rest from reference TRBV11-2 and TRBJ2-7, the complete variable domain is EAGVAQSPRYKIIEKRQSVAFWCNPISGHATLYWYQQILGQGPKLLIQFQNNGVVDDSQLPKDRFSAERLKGVDSTLKIQPAKLEDSAVYLCASSLEYASSAHEQYFGPGTRLTVT.

The rearrangement uses TRBV4-1 and TRBJ1-2; D perhaps matches TRBD1 (5 bases). The CDR3 has 15 residues. The germline CDR1 and CDR2 sequences are MGHRA and YSYEKL. V lost 1 base and J 2 bases, leaving 11 bases between the germline ends. The CDR3 region has the DNA TGCGCCAGCAGCCAAGTCGCAGGGACCAACTATGGCTACACCTTC. It yields the protein CASSQVAGTNYGYTF.

The chain recombines TRBV7-8 with TRBJ1-3, with D possibly matching TRBD1 (5 bases). Germline V gives CDR1 SGHVS, CDR2 FQNEAQ. The CDR3 has 16 residues. Trimming cost V 4 bases and J 0 bases, with 13 bases left between them. The DNA of the CDR3 is TGTGCCAGCAGCTATGGGGGGGTTCCCTCTGGAAACACCATATATTTT. It translates to CASSYGGVPSGNTIYF.

CDR3 DNA sequence: TGTGCCAGCAGAATACCGGGAGAACATTATGGCTACACCTTC. Amino acid sequence: CASRIPGEHYGYTF. The chain has TRBV6-5 and TRBJ1-2, with D uncertain. V lost 6 bases and J lost 5, with 16 bases in between. Germline-derived CDR1 and CDR2 are MNHEY and SVGAGI. This CDR3 comprises 14 residues.

The DNA for the CDR3 is TGTGCCAGCAGCGAACAGGGGAACTATGGCTACACCTTC. Its translation: CASSEQGNYGYTF. This sequence joins TRBV7-9 and TRBJ1-2, with TRBD1 identical over 7 bases. CDR1 is SEHNR and CDR2 is FQNEAQ in the germline V gene (reference sequence). This CDR3 is built from 13 residues. V shed 5 bases, J shed 2 bases, and the junction held 2 bases outside the gene matches. The complete variable domain, with remaining parts taken from reference TRBV7-9 and TRBJ1-2, reads DTGVSQNPRHKITKRGQNVTFRCDPISEHNRLYWYRQTLGQGPEFLTYFQNEAQLEKSRLLSDRFSAERPKGSFSTLEIQRTEQGDSAMYLCASSEQGNYGYTFGSGTRLTVV.

A note on this clone: The sample contains more than one DNA sequence encoding this CDR3. V and J are TRBV5-1 and TRBJ2-5, with a tentative D call TRBD1 (5 bases). The CDR3 covers 12 residues. In germline, CDR1 is SGHRS, CDR2 YFSETQ. Trimming removed 2 bases from V and 3 bases from J, with 5 bases in between. CDR3 bases: TGCGCCAGCAGCTTAGGGGAAGAGACCCAGTACTTC. Protein: CASSLGEETQYF.

This chain uses TRBV19 with TRBJ2-1; the D call may be TRBD1 or TRBD2 (7 bases each). The CDR3 totals 18 residues. Trimming took off 1 base at V and 3 bases at J, with 19 bases between the two ends. CDR1 is LNHDA, CDR2 SQIVND, per germline (reference sequence). The CDR3 is CASSIGHGRGRLYNEQFF. The CDR3 DNA sequence: TGTGCCAGTAGTATAGGCCATGGGAGGGGGCGTCTCTACAATGAGCAGTTCTTC.

V is TRBV2 and J is TRBJ1-5; 8 bases are a match to TRBD1. J was trimmed by 7 bases and V by 4 bases; bases with no gene match: 9. The CDR3 sequence is 15 residues long. Germline V lookup: CDR1 SNHLY, CDR2 FYNNEI. CDR3 residues: CASSVDRTGTQPQHF. CDR3 coding DNA: TGTGCCAGCAGTGTGGATAGGACAGGGACCCAGCCCCAGCATTTT.

This clone was observed a single time. Other DNA sequences in this specimen translate into the identical CDR3. V usage is TRBV5-5 and J usage is TRBJ1-1; D gene unclear. Trimming cost V 4 bases and J 4 bases, with 11 bases left between them. The CDR3 contains 13 residues. The germline V gene has CDR1 SGHKS and CDR2 YYEKEE (reference sequence). CDR3 in DNA: TGTGCCAGCAGCGAGGATTTGGCCACTGAAGCTTTCTTT. This translates into CASSEDLATEAFF.

The chain joins TRBV6-6 to TRBJ1-4, with D possibly matching TRBD1 (5 bases). The CDR3 covers 15 residues. Germline loops: CDR1 MNHNY, CDR2 SVGAGI (reference sequence). V lost 4 bases and J 8 bases, leaving 17 bases between the germline ends. CDR3 in DNA: TGTGCCAGCAGTTCGGGACTTTCGTTGAAAGAAAAACTGTTTTTT. Translated: CASSSGLSLKEKLFF.

The CDR3 here is CASGQVSGNTIYF. In nucleotides, the CDR3 is TGTGCTAGTGGACAGGTCTCTGGAAACACCATATATTTT. This sequence joins TRBV12-5 and TRBJ1-3; D perhaps matches TRBD1 (5 bases). CDR3 size: 13 residues. In germline, CDR1 is LGHNT, CDR2 FRNRAP. Trimming removed 6 bases at V and 0 bases at J, with 6 bases between.

V usage is TRBV30 and J usage is TRBJ1-2; D is perhaps TRBD1 (6 bases). V was cut by 3 bases and J by 3 bases, with 11 bases left in between. From germline, CDR1 is GTSNPN and CDR2 SVGIG (reference sequence). This CDR3 is built from 13 residues. The CDR3 nucleotides are TGTGCCTGGAGCAGGGGTTCGTACTATGGCTACACCTTC. Translating it yields CAWSRGSYYGYTF.

As concerns this clone: One junction end does not reproduce the germline sequence, and a read error may be involved. The chain couples TRBV7-7 to TRBJ2-7; TRBD1 matches at 8 bases. CDR1 and CDR2 from the germline V gene are SSHAT and FNYEAQ (reference sequence). There are 15 residues in the CDR3. CDR3 sequence (DNA): TGTGCTAGCAGCTTAATGGTACAGGGGGTCTACGAGCAGTACTTC. Amino acids: CASSLMVQGVYEQYF.

The chain employs TRBV19 and TRBJ2-3; TRBD1 might be the D (5 bases). Germline assignment: CDR1 LNHDA and CDR2 SQIVND (reference sequence). CDR3 length: 15 residues. The V gene lost 2 bases and the J gene lost 0 bases, with 9 bases spanning the gap. In DNA, the CDR3 is TGTGCCAGTAGTATACAGGGATCTAGCACAGATACGCAGTATTTT. Its translation: CASSIQGSSTDTQYF.

This clone was detected only once. This chain uses TRBV6-5 with TRBJ1-2; no definite D call. The CDR3 has 13 amino acids. Between the trimmed V and J ends, which lost 7 bases and 4 bases, there was a span of 13 bases. Germline V lookup: CDR1 MNHEY, CDR2 SVGAGI. The CDR3 region has the DNA TGTGCCAGCACCATGAACAGCGGCTATGGCTACACCTTC. Its translation is CASTMNSGYGYTF.

The chain employs TRBV6-5 and TRBJ2-3; D gene ambiguous. Germline-derived CDR1 and CDR2 are MNHEY and SVGAGI. The V and J ends lost 2 bases and 0 bases respectively, with 6 bases between them. The CDR3 is made up of 14 amino acids. CDR3 sequence (DNA): TGTGCCAGCAGTTACGCGGACAGCACAGATACGCAGTATTTT. Translation gives CASSYADSTDTQYF.

Only a few counts were recorded for this clone. This rearrangement joins TRBV28 to TRBJ2-3; D is uncertain. CDR3 length: 13 residues. Deletions cut 6 bases from V and 0 bases from J, with 7 bases between. Germline-derived CDR1 and CDR2 are MDHEN and SYDVKM. The CDR3 region has the DNA TGTGCCAGCAGCGGCGATAGCACAGATACGCAGTATTTT. Protein: CASSGDSTDTQYF.

The genes are TRBV19 and TRBJ2-3; D unresolved. V was shortened by 4 bases and J by 4 bases, with 21 bases between the two germline ends. The CDR3 loop spans 17 amino acids. Germline V gives CDR1 LNHDA, CDR2 SQIVND (reference sequence). CDR3 amino acids: CASSNSWWIATPDTQYF. The DNA for the CDR3 is TGTGCCAGTAGTAACAGCTGGTGGATCGCGACCCCAGATACGCAGTATTTT. Combining the CDR3 with reference TRBV19 and TRBJ2-3 gives the whole variable domain DGGITQSPKYLFRKEGQNVTLSCEQNLNHDAMYWYRQDPGQGLRLIYYSQIVNDFQKGDIAEGYSVSREKKESFPLTVTSAQKNPTAFYLCASSNSWWIATPDTQYFGPGTRLTVL.

This clone was detected only once. V and J are TRBV6-5 and TRBJ2-7; TRBD1 agrees at 9 bases. The CDR3 extends over 14 amino acids. CDR1 is MNHEY and CDR2 is SVGAGI in the germline V gene. Trimming took 10 bases from V and 0 from J; bases not matched to a gene: 7. This chain's CDR3 is CATADRGLSYEQYF. CDR3 bases: TGTGCCACTGCGGACAGGGGACTCTCCTACGAGCAGTACTTC.

The chain carries TRBV27 and TRBJ1-2, with D uncertain. The V end lost 4 bases, the J end lost 0 bases, and 12 bases lay between the germline ends. Germline values: CDR1 MNHEY, CDR2 SMNVEV (reference sequence). The CDR3 extends over 15 amino acids. The DNA for the CDR3 is TGTGCCAGCAGTTCCCGAACGGAGGCTAACTATGGCTACACCTTC. Translated, it gives CASSSRTEANYGYTF.

This chain joins TRBV14 and TRBJ1-1; D gene uncertain. The CDR3 totals 14 residues. The germline gives CDR1 SGHDN, CDR2 FVKESK. Between the trimmed V and J ends, which lost 0 bases and 1 base, there was a span of 6 bases. The CDR3 nucleotides are TGTGCCAGCAGCCAAGATCAAACGAACACTGAAGCTTTCTTT. As protein: CASSQDQTNTEAFF.